These T cell receptor beta chains were read from a single sample in a study of T cells in Graves' hyperthyroidism and ophthalmopathy. TCRdb passed the multiplex PCR reads through MiXCR, listing each CDR3 protein once. This table holds hundreds of thousands of distinct CDR3 sequences, about 20% found once. Material for sequencing was blood. The receptor set was obtained from a middle-aged man with Graves' ophthalmopathy. Each CDR3 is given with its conserved first and last residue. A D gene is named only where the DNA matches it firmly. The size entry is marked missing in some rows and otherwise reads once, few, many or a size class.

size: .; D: TRBD1; V: TRBV30; J: TRBJ1-2; DNA: TGTGCCTGGAAGCCCCGGGACAGGGTAATTGGCTACACCTTC; CDR3: CAWKPRDRVIGYTF
size: many; D: .; V: TRBV5-1; J: TRBJ1-1; DNA: TGCGCCAGCAGCTTGGAAGGCAGCCTGGTGGCCACTGAAGCTTTCTTT; CDR3: CASSLEGSLVATEAFF
size: few; D: .; V: TRBV19; J: TRBJ1-1; DNA: TGTGCCAGTAGTAGACTACTGTACCCGACAGGGAACACTGAAGCTTTCTTT; CDR3: CASSRLLYPTGNTEAFF
size: few; D: .; V: TRBV10-3; J: TRBJ1-5; DNA: TGTGCCATCAGTGGAGGAGGTCCGGGGGGGAGTGATCAGCCCCAGCATTTT; CDR3: CAISGGGPGGSDQPQHF
size: many; D: .; V: TRBV3-1; J: TRBJ1-2; DNA: TGTGCCAGCAGCCCCTCCGGGCCGTATGGCTACACCTTC; CDR3: CASSPSGPYGYTF
size: many; D: TRBD2; V: TRBV6-1; J: TRBJ2-1; DNA: TGTGCCAGCACCTCAAGCGGGAACCCTTACAATGAGCAGTTCTTC; CDR3: CASTSSGNPYNEQFF
size: .; D: .; V: TRBV7-2; J: TRBJ2-1; DNA: TGTGCCAGCAGCAGCAGACGGCAGGGGAGCTCCTACAATGAGCAGTTCTTC; CDR3: CASSSRRQGSSYNEQFF
size: many; D: .; V: TRBV3-1; J: TRBJ2-1; DNA: TGTGCCAGCAGCCAAGAGAGAAGGGTCTACAATGAGCAGTTCTTC; CDR3: CASSQERRVYNEQFF
size: many; D: TRBD2; V: TRBV29-1; J: TRBJ2-3; DNA: TGCAGCGTTGAAGGTCTAGGACTAGCGGGGGGCCCAGATACGCAGTATTTT; CDR3: CSVEGLGLAGGPDTQYF
size: .; D: TRBD2; V: TRBV15; J: TRBJ2-7; DNA: TGTGCCACCAGCAGGGAAACTAGCGGAGAGTACGAGCAGTACTTC; CDR3: CATSRETSGEYEQYF
size: many; D: .; V: TRBV12-5; J: TRBJ2-1; DNA: TGTGCTAGTGGTTTGGTCCCGGGAGAAAATGAGCAGTTCTTC; CDR3: CASGLVPGENEQFF
size: few; D: TRBD1; V: TRBV6-1; J: TRBJ2-1; DNA: TGTGCCAGCAGACTGGGACAGGGGGCGGACAATGAGCAGTTCTTC; CDR3: CASRLGQGADNEQFF
size: many; D: .; V: TRBV11-2; J: TRBJ2-3; DNA: TGTGCCAGCGCGGTGGGGGATACGCAGTATTTT; CDR3: CASAVGDTQYF
size: few; D: .; V: TRBV30; J: TRBJ2-5; DNA: TGTGCCTGGATGGCAGGGGAGGCACGGACCCAGTACTTC; CDR3: CAWMAGEARTQYF
size: few; D: TRBD2; V: TRBV29-1; J: TRBJ2-1; DNA: TGCAGCTCATTAAACCCCGCGGGAGGGCCGTTCAATGAGCAGTTCTTC; CDR3: CSSLNPAGGPFNEQFF
size: few; D: .; V: TRBV5-6; J: TRBJ2-5; DNA: TGTGCCAGCAGCTCTAGGGGATGGCAAGGGACCCAGTACTTC; CDR3: CASSSRGWQGTQYF
size: many; D: .; V: TRBV6-2/TRBV6-3; J: TRBJ2-7; DNA: TGTGCCAGCAGTTACTCGGACCAGGGCCGCGAGCAGTACTTC; CDR3: CASSYSDQGREQYF
size: many; D: TRBD2; V: TRBV6-1; J: TRBJ2-7; DNA: TGTGCCAGCAGTGAAGGGACTAGCGGCTCCTACGAGCAGTACTTC; CDR3: CASSEGTSGSYEQYF
size: few; D: TRBD2; V: TRBV5-1; J: TRBJ2-3; DNA: TGCGCCAGCAGCTCGGTAGAGCGGGGGGGGCCAAACACAGATACGCAGTATTTT; CDR3: CASSSVERGGPNTDTQYF
size: .; D: .; V: TRBV4-2; J: TRBJ2-7; DNA: TGTGCCAGCAGCACCCGGGATGACCCGGTCTACGAGCAGTACTTC; CDR3: CASSTRDDPVYEQYF
size: many; D: .; V: TRBV12-3/TRBV12-4; J: TRBJ1-1; DNA: TGTGCCAGCAGTTTAAAGGCAAACGGTGAAGCTTTCTTT; CDR3: CASSLKANGEAFF
size: few; D: .; V: TRBV7-9; J: TRBJ2-7; DNA: TGTGCCAGCAGCTTAACGGGAGAATACTACGAGCAGTACTTC; CDR3: CASSLTGEYYEQYF
size: few; D: TRBD2; V: TRBV7-9; J: TRBJ2-3; DNA: TGTGCCAGTAGCCCGGGGGGGCTTGGCACAGATACGCAGTATTTT; CDR3: CASSPGGLGTDTQYF
size: .; D: TRBD1; V: TRBV7-9; J: TRBJ1-1; DNA: TGTGCCAGCAGTCCTACAGGGGGCGCGGCGAACACTGAAGCTTTTTTT; CDR3: CASSPTGGAANTEAFF
size: .; D: TRBD1; V: TRBV14; J: TRBJ1-6; DNA: TGTGCCAGCAGCTCCCCCTCCGGGACAGGGGGGGTAGCCTGGAATTCACCCCTCCACTTT; CDR3: CASSSPSGTGGVAWNSPLHF
size: few; D: .; V: TRBV25-1; J: TRBJ1-2; DNA: TGTGCCAGCAGTCCTACCCTGGGGGTTTTAGGCGGCTACACCTTC; CDR3: CASSPTLGVLGGYTF
size: many; D: .; V: TRBV27; J: TRBJ2-7; DNA: TGTGCCAGCAGTTTATCTCCCGGGAGAAGCTCCTACGAGCAGTACTTC; CDR3: CASSLSPGRSSYEQYF
size: many; D: TRBD2; V: TRBV28; J: TRBJ2-1; DNA: TGTGCCAGCAGTCTCGTCCCGGGACTAGCGGGAGTATGGCAGTTCTTC; CDR3: CASSLVPGLAGVWQFF
size: few; D: TRBD1; V: TRBV27; J: TRBJ2-2; DNA: TGTGCCAGCAGTTGGGGACAGGGGCATACCGGGGAGCTGTTTTTT; CDR3: CASSWGQGHTGELFF
size: .; D: .; V: TRBV28; J: TRBJ1-2; DNA: TGTGCCATCCCCAGGGAGGGCCGGGGTGGCTACACCTTC; CDR3: CAIPREGRGGYTF
size: many; D: .; V: TRBV5-5; J: TRBJ2-7; DNA: TGTGCCAGCAGCTTAGGGCTACCAGGCCTTTACGAGCAGTACTTC; CDR3: CASSLGLPGLYEQYF
size: many; D: TRBD2; V: TRBV7-2; J: TRBJ2-1; DNA: TGTGCCAGCAAACTAGCGGGATCCTACAATGAGCAGTTCTTC; CDR3: CASKLAGSYNEQFF
size: few; D: .; V: TRBV7-2; J: TRBJ1-1; DNA: TGTGCCAGCAGCTTAGCCGGGACGAACACTGAAGCTTTCTTT; CDR3: CASSLAGTNTEAFF
size: .; D: .; V: TRBV12-3/TRBV12-4; J: TRBJ1-4; DNA: TGTGCCAGCAGTTTGGGGGACGGTGGAGAAAAACTGTTTTTT; CDR3: CASSLGDGGEKLFF
size: .; D: TRBD1; V: TRBV13; J: TRBJ1-2; DNA: TGTGCCAGCAGCTTAAATAAGGGGGCGCGGGGCTACACCTTC; CDR3: CASSLNKGARGYTF
size: many; D: TRBD2; V: TRBV7-2; J: TRBJ2-5; DNA: TGTGCCAGCAGCTTGACCCAGCCGGGGGGGCAAGAGACCCAGTACTTC; CDR3: CASSLTQPGGQETQYF
size: few; D: .; V: TRBV14; J: TRBJ2-3; DNA: TGTGCCAGCAGCGTGGATACGCAGTATTTT; CDR3: CASSVDTQYF
size: many; D: .; V: TRBV20-1; J: TRBJ1-6; DNA: TGCAGTGCCAGAGAGGGGGATTCACCCCTCCACTTT; CDR3: CSAREGDSPLHF
size: .; D: TRBD2; V: TRBV29-1; J: TRBJ2-1; DNA: TGCAGCGTTGGCGGGGGGGCAAGGGGCAATGAGCAGTTCTTC; CDR3: CSVGGGARGNEQFF
size: .; D: TRBD1; V: TRBV5-1; J: TRBJ1-1; DNA: TGCGCCAGCAGCTTGGCCATGGCGACAGGGGGTGAAGCTTTCTTT; CDR3: CASSLAMATGGEAFF
size: .; D: .; V: TRBV7-8; J: TRBJ2-2; DNA: TGTGCCAGCAGCTTAAGGACCCCCTGGGCCGGGGAGCTGTTTTTT; CDR3: CASSLRTPWAGELFF
size: many; D: .; V: TRBV5-1; J: TRBJ2-7; DNA: TGCGCCAGTACTACGACGGACAACTCCTACGAGCAGTACTTC; CDR3: CASTTTDNSYEQYF
size: many; D: TRBD2; V: TRBV5-1; J: TRBJ2-1; DNA: TGCGCCAGCAGCAGGACTAGCGGGGCAAATGAGCAGTTCTTC; CDR3: CASSRTSGANEQFF
size: many; D: .; V: TRBV6-5; J: TRBJ2-7; DNA: TGTGCCAGCAGTTACTCTGGGGGCGTGAGCGAGCAGTACTTC; CDR3: CASSYSGGVSEQYF
size: once; D: .; V: TRBV10-3; J: TRBJ1-1; DNA: TGTGCCATCAGTGACAGGCACATGAACACTGAAGCTTTCTTT; CDR3: CAISDRHMNTEAFF
size: many; D: .; V: TRBV3-1; J: TRBJ1-1; DNA: TGTGCCAGATCGCTAGGTGAAGCTTTCTTT; CDR3: CARSLGEAFF
size: .; D: .; V: TRBV11-2; J: TRBJ2-1; DNA: TGTGCCAGCACCCGAGTTTTATCCTACAATGAGCAGTTCTTC; CDR3: CASTRVLSYNEQFF
size: .; D: TRBD2; V: TRBV20-1; J: TRBJ2-3; DNA: TGCAGTGCCCAAGATGAGCAGCGGGGGGCCACAGATACGCAGTATTTT; CDR3: CSAQDEQRGATDTQYF
size: many; D: .; V: TRBV12-3/TRBV12-4; J: TRBJ2-5; DNA: TGTGCCAGCAGTTTAGATTTAGGTCAAGAGACCCAGTACTTC; CDR3: CASSLDLGQETQYF
size: .; D: TRBD2; V: TRBV20-1; J: TRBJ2-7; DNA: TGCAGTGCTAGAGATTCAGCGGGATTCTCCTACGAGCAGTACTTC; CDR3: CSARDSAGFSYEQYF
size: many; D: TRBD1; V: TRBV5-1; J: TRBJ1-1; DNA: TGCGCCAGCAGCTTGAGTACAGGGGCTGAAGCTTTCTTT; CDR3: CASSLSTGAEAFF
size: many; D: TRBD1; V: TRBV28; J: TRBJ2-7; DNA: TGTGCCAGCAGTGTTTCCGGGACAGCAGTGGAGCAGTACTTC; CDR3: CASSVSGTAVEQYF
size: .; D: TRBD2; V: TRBV5-1; J: TRBJ2-2; DNA: TGCGCCAGCAGCTCCGTGGTCGGGGGGGCGAACACCGGGGAGCTGTTTTTT; CDR3: CASSSVVGGANTGELFF